This T cell receptor (beta chain) was profiled in a study of T-cell reconstitution after alpha-beta-depleted transplantation in children. Preparing the TCRbeta library involved the use of unique molecular identifiers. TCRdb passed the PCR reads through MiXCR, listing each CDR3 protein once. The repertoire consists of about 540,000 distinct CDR3 sequences, with around 18% occurring once and the leading ten covering less than 4%. This clonotype originated in a human donor who donated a stem cell graft to a child with acute lymphoblastic leukemia. This sample comprised PBMCs from the stem cell graft donor, obtained from the stem cell graft.

The CDR3 reads CASSVRQGAMNTEAFF. The CDR3, as DNA: TGTGCCAGCAGTGTCAGACAGGGGGCGATGAACACTGAAGCTTTCTTT. The rearrangement uses TRBV28 and TRBJ1-1; 10 bases fit TRBD1. The junction had 6 bases not matched to a gene; V was cut back by 5 bases and J by 0 bases. In germline, CDR1 is MDHEN, CDR2 SYDVKM. CDR3 size: 16 residues. Looking up the rest from reference TRBV28 and TRBJ1-1 gives the full variable domain: DVKVTQSSRYLVKRTGEKVFLECVQDMDHENMFWYRQDPGLGLRLIYFSYDVKMKEKGDIPEGYSVSREKKERFSLILESASTNQTSMYLCASSVRQGAMNTEAFFGQGTRLTVV.